Sequencing of this T cell receptor beta chain was carried out in a study of blood T cell repertoires in COVID-19. As for the study in general: Sources were T cells, B-cell-depleted T cells, or PBMCs; the material itself was cDNA or gDNA.

The CDR3 length is 18 residues. Per the germline V gene, CDR1 is SGHTA and CDR2 is FQGNSA. V lost 2 bases and J lost 6; bases outside the gene matches: 15. The table came from immunoSEQ multiplex PCR; TCRdb's copy has only in-frame clones and leaves some out. The repertoire holds around 330,000 clones, with roughly 90% as singletons. The clonotype originates from a woman in her forties or fifties with active or convalescent COVID-19. The sequencing input was peripheral blood. The J gene is TRBJ2-3, the V gene TRBV7-2, with TRBD1 matching over 9 bases. This chain's CDR3 is CASSLKSWNRGRADTQYF. The CDR3 bases are TGTGCCAGCAGCTTAAAGTCCTGGAACAGGGGGCGAGCGGATACGCAGTATTTT. The full variable domain, with the rest looked up from reference TRBV7-2 and TRBJ2-3, is GAGVSQSPSNKVTEKGKDVELRCDPISGHTALYWYRQSLGQGLEFLIYFQGNSAPDKSGLPSDRFSAERTGGSVSTLTIQRTQQEDSAVYLCASSLKSWNRGRADTQYFGPGTRLTVL.